These 30 T cell receptor beta chains came from one sample sequenced in a study of radiation and T cells in renal cell carcinoma. Time point: blood 4 weeks post-SBRT, at nephrectomy. As for treatment: 15 Gy SBRT to primary tumor, nephrectomy 4 weeks later. Libraries were prepared by immunoSEQ multiplex PCR; TCRdb keeps only in-frame clonotypes and omits some of them. This repertoire shows approximately 40,000 clones, nearly 85% found once; its top ten account for 27%. The sample consisted of blood, taken from a patient whose treatment included radiotherapy and nephrectomy. The receptors originated from a woman aged 70-85 years with renal cell carcinoma.

The rearrangement joins TRBV11-3 to TRBJ2-2; no clear D gene. V dropped 2 bases and J dropped 7 bases, with 8 bases sitting between them. Looked up from germline, CDR1 is SGHNT and CDR2 is YENEEA. The CDR3 loop spans 13 amino acids. The CDR3 spells CASSLIPIGELFF. CDR3 DNA: TGTGCCAGCAGCTTAATTCCCATCGGGGAGCTGTTTTTT.

CDR3 DNA sequence: TGCCGACTAGCGGGCACAGATACGCAGTATTTT. It specifies CRLAGTDTQYF. The genes are TRBV20-1 and TRBJ2-3; 9 positions match TRBD2. Germline V gene data show CDR1 as DFQATT and CDR2 as SNEGSKA (reference sequence). The CDR3 contains 11 residues.

The J gene is TRBJ2-7, the V gene TRBV9, with D tentatively TRBD2 (6 bases). The V and J ends lost 0 bases and 2 bases respectively, with 12 bases between them. Germline V gives CDR1 SGDLS, CDR2 YYNGEE. This CDR3 comprises 15 residues. The CDR3 DNA reads TGTGCCAGCAGCGTAGAAGGCGGGGTGACCTACGAGCAGTACTTC. Translated: CASSVEGGVTYEQYF.

The V and J genes are TRBV10-3 and TRBJ1-1; D is ambiguous. V lost 6 bases to trimming and J lost 0 bases, with 17 bases between them. This CDR3 has 16 amino acids. CDR1 and CDR2 (germline): ENHRY, SYGVKD. The DNA for the CDR3 is TGTGCCATCAGCGCGGTTGGGCAGCCATTGAACACTGAAGCTTTCTTT. Translating it yields CAISAVGQPLNTEAFF.

The chain joins TRBV6-1 to TRBJ2-5; D possibly corresponds to TRBD2 (5 bases). Germline CDR1 and CDR2: MNHNS and SASEGT. V was clipped by 2 bases and J by 8 bases, with 21 bases between them. This CDR3 has 16 residues. The CDR3 loop is CASSENLRGQKRTQYF. CDR3 nucleotide sequence: TGTGCCAGCAGTGAAAACCTCCGGGGTCAGAAGAGAACCCAGTACTTC.

The V call is TRBV19, the J call TRBJ2-2; D is unresolved. The V gene's germline CDR1 is LNHDA and CDR2 SQIVND (reference sequence). The CDR3 loop spans 15 amino acids. Trimming took 4 bases from V and 1 from J, leaving 10 bases between them. The CDR3 region has the DNA TGTGCCAGTAGTAACCTTCTAAGGAACACCGGGGAGCTGTTTTTT. Protein: CASSNLLRNTGELFF. Full variable domain (outside the CDR3, taken from reference TRBV19 and TRBJ2-2): DGGITQSPKYLFRKEGQNVTLSCEQNLNHDAMYWYRQDPGQGLRLIYYSQIVNDFQKGDIAEGYSVSREKKESFPLTVTSAQKNPTAFYLCASSNLLRNTGELFFGEGSRLTVL.

The chain employs TRBV9 and TRBJ2-7; TRBD1 aligns across 9 bases. The junction had 13 bases not matched to a gene; V was cut back by 4 bases and J by 5 bases. Germline CDR1 reads SGDLS; CDR2 reads YYNGEE. The CDR3 covers 16 residues. In nucleotides, the CDR3 is TGTGCCAGCAGCCCGAGCCTCCGGGACAGGGACGACGAGCAGTACTTC. Residues: CASSPSLRDRDDEQYF.

This chain links TRBV9 with TRBJ2-7, with D possibly being TRBD2 (6 bases). Looked up from germline, CDR1 is SGDLS and CDR2 is YYNGEE. With 0 bases removed from V and 6 bases from J, the gap between germline ends came to 16 bases. The CDR3 covers 15 residues. CDR3 DNA: TGTGCCAGCAGCGTAGGTGGAGGGCCTCGGGTCGAGCAGTACTTC. The encoded protein is CASSVGGGPRVEQYF.

V usage is TRBV6-5 and J usage is TRBJ2-7; D perhaps matches TRBD1 (6 bases). Trimming stripped 2 bases from V and 4 bases from J, with 9 bases between. Germline V gives CDR1 MNHEY, CDR2 SVGAGI. The CDR3 is 13 amino acids. The CDR3 sequence: CASSYRDTYEQYF. CDR3 sequence (DNA): TGTGCCAGCAGTTACCGGGACACTTACGAGCAGTACTTC.

V usage is TRBV2 and J usage is TRBJ2-1, with D possibly being TRBD1 (5 bases). Trimming removed 5 bases from V and 7 bases from J, with 12 bases in between. The CDR3 consists of 13 residues. In germline, CDR1 is SNHLY, CDR2 FYNNEI. Here the CDR3 reads CASSRLGDNEQFF. CDR3 in DNA: TGTGCCAGCAGTCGGTTAGGGGATAATGAGCAGTTCTTC.

This chain joins TRBV29-1 and TRBJ1-2; 9 bases are a match to TRBD1. The V gene's germline CDR1 is SQVTM and CDR2 ANQGSEA. J gave up 4 bases and V 6 bases, and 6 bases lay outside the gene matches. CDR3 length: 13 amino acids. The CDR3 nucleotides are TGCAGCGTGATACAGGGGGCCGGCTATGGCTACACCTTC. Protein product: CSVIQGAGYGYTF.

This clone was observed a few times. The CDR3 sequence: CASRGQGSGYTF. The CDR3 region has the DNA TGTGCCAGTAGGGGACAGGGCTCTGGCTACACCTTC. This sequence joins TRBV19 and TRBJ1-2; 9 bases are a match to TRBD1. Trimming took 6 bases from V and 7 from J; bases not matched to a gene: 3. This CDR3 spans 12 amino acids. From germline, CDR1 is LNHDA and CDR2 SQIVND (reference sequence).

The CDR3 nucleotides read TGTGCCAGCAGCTTAGGGATTGCGGTAGATACGCAGTATTTT. It yields the protein CASSLGIAVDTQYF. This rearrangement joins TRBV7-2 to TRBJ2-3; D unclear. The CDR3 covers 14 residues. Germline CDR1 is SGHTA and CDR2 is FQGNSA. The ends were cut back, 1 base at V and 5 bases at J, with 10 bases in the middle.

The gene calls are TRBV30 and TRBJ1-2; the D is unclear. CDR1 GTSNPN and CDR2 SVGIG come from the germline V gene (reference sequence). CDR3 length equals 13 residues. Trimming stripped 4 bases from V and 6 bases from J, with 15 bases between. CDR3 DNA sequence: TGTGCCTGGACCAAACTTGGGCGGCATGGCTACACCTTC. It encodes CAWTKLGRHGYTF. Drawing the rest from reference TRBV30 and TRBJ1-2, the complete variable domain is SQTIHQWPATLVQPVGSPLSLECTVEGTSNPNLYWYRQAAGRGLQLLFYSVGIGQISSEVPQNLSASRPQDRQFILSSKKLLLSDSGFYLCAWTKLGRHGYTFGSGTRLTVV.

This chain uses TRBV19 with TRBJ2-3, with TRBD2 as a possible D gene (6 bases). This CDR3 spans 13 amino acids. With 5 bases removed from V and 2 bases from J, the gap between germline ends came to 8 bases. Germline V gene data show CDR1 as LNHDA and CDR2 as SQIVND (reference sequence). CDR3 in amino acids: CASSGGITDTQYF. The CDR3 nucleotides read TGTGCCAGTAGTGGAGGGATCACAGATACGCAGTATTTT.

This clone has only one observation. The CDR3 reads CATSRDLNQPQHF. The CDR3 nucleotides are TGTGCCACCTCCCGAGATCTCAATCAGCCCCAGCATTTT. This chain joins TRBV15 and TRBJ1-5; D gene unclear. Germline lookup yields CDR1 LNHNV and CDR2 YYDKDF (reference sequence). Trimming took off 8 bases at V and 3 bases at J, with 11 bases between the two ends. CDR3 length: 13 residues.

The chain has TRBV5-1 and TRBJ1-4; the D is unclear. V lost 4 bases and J 3 bases, leaving 10 bases between the germline ends. Germline V gives CDR1 SGHRS, CDR2 YFSETQ. This CDR3 is built from 14 residues. CDR3 residues: CASSPGQANEKLFF. The CDR3 DNA reads TGCGCCAGCAGCCCCGGCCAAGCTAATGAAAAACTGTTTTTT.

The CDR3 is CASSRRIQETQYF. The CDR3 DNA sequence: TGTGCCAGCAGCCGACGGATACAAGAGACCCAGTACTTC. The chain has TRBV9 and TRBJ2-5; D ambiguous. From germline, CDR1 is SGDLS and CDR2 YYNGEE. Trimming removed 4 bases at V and 2 bases at J, with 9 bases between. The length of the CDR3 is 13 residues.

The J gene is TRBJ2-7, the V gene TRBV27, with D maybe TRBD1 (6 bases). CDR3 size: 14 residues. V was pared by 2 bases and J by 2 bases, with 10 bases between. Germline assignment: CDR1 MNHEY and CDR2 SMNVEV (reference sequence). The CDR3 DNA follows: TGTGCCAGCAGTTTACGCCAGGGGACCTACGAGCAGTACTTC. Translated: CASSLRQGTYEQYF.

The J gene is TRBJ1-3, the V gene TRBV5-1; the D gene is possibly TRBD1 (5 bases). The germline CDR1 and CDR2 sequences are SGHRS and YFSETQ. CDR3 length: 15 residues. The V gene lost 1 base and the J gene lost 3 bases, with 11 bases spanning the gap. The chain's CDR3 is CASSLPQGSGNTIYF. The CDR3 bases are TGCGCCAGCAGCTTGCCTCAGGGAAGTGGAAACACCATATATTTT. Full variable domain (missing parts from reference TRBV5-1 and TRBJ1-3): KAGVTQTPRYLIKTRGQQVTLSCSPISGHRSVSWYQQTPGQGLQFLFEYFSETQRNKGNFPGRFSGRQFSNSRSEMNVSTLELGDSALYLCASSLPQGSGNTIYFGEGSWLTVV.

CDR3 nucleotides: TGTGCCAGCTTACCCTCCGGGGGCATACAAGAGACCCAGTACTTC. Its protein is CASLPSGGIQETQYF. This chain joins TRBV18 and TRBJ2-5, with D perhaps matching TRBD1 or TRBD2 (6 bases each). This CDR3 comprises 15 residues. Trimming took off 7 bases at V and 2 bases at J, with 17 bases between the two ends. The germline V gene has CDR1 KGHSH and CDR2 LQKENI.

The chain joins TRBV19 to TRBJ2-4; D not resolved. This CDR3 is 14 amino acids long. V was clipped by 4 bases and J by 1 base, with 8 bases between them. Germline V gene sequence: CDR1 LNHDA, CDR2 SQIVND (reference sequence). The CDR3 DNA reads TGTGCCAGTAGTACGGTGGGGGCCAAAAACATTCAGTACTTC. This translates into CASSTVGAKNIQYF. The complete variable domain, with remaining parts taken from reference TRBV19 and TRBJ2-4, reads DGGITQSPKYLFRKEGQNVTLSCEQNLNHDAMYWYRQDPGQGLRLIYYSQIVNDFQKGDIAEGYSVSREKKESFPLTVTSAQKNPTAFYLCASSTVGAKNIQYFGAGTRLSVL.

This chain connects TRBV5-5 to TRBJ2-3; 10 positions match TRBD1. In germline, CDR1 is SGHKS, CDR2 YYEKEE (reference sequence). The CDR3 contains 16 residues. V lost 4 bases to trimming and J lost 0 bases; unmatched junction nucleotides: 5. The CDR3 region is CASSPDRGFSTDTQYF. Written as DNA, the CDR3 is TGTGCCAGCAGCCCGGACAGGGGGTTTAGCACAGATACGCAGTATTTT.

The chain joins TRBV21-1 to TRBJ1-4. TRBV21-1 is tagged as a pseudogene. There are 14 residues in the CDR3. The DNA for the CDR3 is TGTGCCAGCAGCCAACCGGGATCTAATGAAAAACTGTTTTTT. Translation gives CASSQPGSNEKLFF.

The rearrangement uses TRBV27 and TRBJ1-6; possibly TRBD1 for D (5 bases). Trimming took 5 bases from V and 7 from J, leaving 15 bases between them. In germline, CDR1 is MNHEY, CDR2 SMNVEV (reference sequence). The CDR3 is made up of 15 amino acids. CDR3 in amino acids: CASSHAPRDNSPLHF. The CDR3 nucleotides read TGTGCCAGCAGTCACGCGCCCAGGGACAATTCACCCCTCCACTTT.

The chain combines TRBV2 with TRBJ1-4; D is unclear. The CDR3 is 11 amino acids. Looked up from germline, CDR1 is SNHLY and CDR2 is FYNNEI. V shed 6 bases and J shed 8 bases, with 7 bases lying between them. The CDR3 bases are TGTGCCAGCAGCCCCTGGGAAAAACTGTTTTTT. Translating gives CASSPWEKLFF.

The rearrangement uses TRBV6-1 and TRBJ1-2; D uncertain. Germline CDR1 MNHNS, CDR2 SASEGT. The germline V and J ends were trimmed by 6 bases and 3 bases, with 14 bases remaining between them. This CDR3 spans 14 amino acids. The CDR3, as DNA: TGTGCCAGCAGGAAGATAGCGGATGACTATGGCTACACCTTC. Its translation: CASRKIADDYGYTF.

A single count supports this clone. The V gene is TRBV5-4, the J gene TRBJ2-5; maybe TRBD1 (6 bases). Trimming removed 4 bases at V and 4 bases at J, with 14 bases between. This CDR3 comprises 14 residues. Germline V CDR1 and CDR2: SGHNT, YYREEE (reference sequence). CDR3 DNA: TGTGCCAGCAGCCAGAGACAGGTTACAGAGACCCAGTACTTC. It is translated as CASSQRQVTETQYF.

Here the CDR3 reads CASSFTSGGEDEQFF. The DNA for the CDR3 is TGTGCCAGCAGCTTTACTAGCGGGGGGGAGGATGAGCAGTTCTTC. This chain links TRBV5-4 with TRBJ2-1; 13 nucleotides line up with TRBD2. The CDR3 is 15 amino acids. The germline gives CDR1 SGHNT, CDR2 YYREEE (reference sequence). With 2 bases clipped from V and 8 bases from J, the junction kept 4 bases outside the gene matches.

The V gene is TRBV9, the J gene TRBJ2-1; unclear D gene. The CDR3 loop spans 12 amino acids. Between the trimmed V and J ends, which lost 3 bases and 2 bases, there was a span of 3 bases. Germline V lookup: CDR1 SGDLS, CDR2 YYNGEE. This CDR3 reads CASSGAYNEQFF. In DNA, the CDR3 is TGTGCCAGCAGCGGGGCCTACAATGAGCAGTTCTTC.